This T cell receptor beta chain was obtained from a study of cytomegalovirus exposure and HLA in healthy donors. Findings of the study overall: Researchers counted over 150 TCR beta chains as cytomegalovirus-associated. Prediction of most subjects' HLA-A and HLA-B alleles by TCR beta sequences was reportedly accurate. In vitro experiments confirmed that three CMV-associated chains were specific for CMV antigens.

Looked up from germline, CDR1 is SGHNT and CDR2 is YENEEA. Trimming cost V 5 bases and J 1 base; bases outside gene matches: 4. This CDR3 region has 15 residues. With respect to this clone: Antigen unknown.

PCR amplification relied on 60 Vbeta primers (plus 13 Jbeta primers). Source study methods: Later work found around 80 million unique TCR beta chains, with about 10 million shared. Method: immunoSEQ multiplex PCR; TCRdb's copy keeps in-frame clones and lacks some. Clonal size and the V and J genes are those of that table, whereas D and trimming came from the DNA. The data show 95,000 to 150,000 clones, under 20% seen once. The source is a female donor in good health and CMV-seropositive. Sequenced material: PBMCs. The chain links TRBV11-3 to TRBJ1-4; TRBD1 aligns across 7 bases. CDR3 sequence reads: CASSHRQGTNEKLFF. The DNA of the CDR3 is TGTGCCAGCAGCCACCGACAGGGAACTAATGAAAAACTGTTTTTT.